This TCR beta chain stems from a study of T cells in Graves' hyperthyroidism and ophthalmopathy. The CDR3 runs to 12 residues. CDR1 and CDR2 from the germline V gene are SQVTM and ANQGSEA. Deletions cut 3 bases from V and 2 bases from J, with 7 bases between. TCR beta CDR3 regions were amplified from RNA. HTBI primers drove first-round RT-PCR of the TCR CDR3. TCRdb reanalysed the multiplex PCR reads using MiXCR and keeps one entry per CDR3 protein. The profile shows about 620,000 distinct CDR3 sequences, roughly 15% of them singletons. This sequence joins TRBV29-1 and TRBJ1-2, with D possibly TRBD1 on 6 matching bases. This clonotype originated in a young woman with Graves' hyperthyroidism. What was sequenced was blood. The CDR3 loop reads CSVDQGNYGYTF. In DNA, the CDR3 is TGCAGCGTTGATCAGGGGAACTATGGCTACACCTTC. The whole variable domain, remainder taken from reference TRBV29-1 and TRBJ1-2, is SAVISQKPSRDICQRGTSLTIQCQVDSQVTMMFWYRQQPGQSLTLIATANQGSEATYESGFVIDKFPISRPNLTFSTLTVSNMSPEDSSIYLCSVDQGNYGYTFGSGTRLTVV.